This TCR beta chain was obtained from a study of blood T cell repertoires in COVID-19. Cohorts were based on clinical histories the participants reported. Produced via immunoSEQ multiplex PCR; TCRdb's table is partial and in-frame only. The profile shows roughly 280,000 clones, around 91% of them singletons. Germline V gives CDR1 SGHRS, CDR2 YFSETQ. The CDR3 covers 14 residues. With 5 bases removed from V and 1 base from J, the gap between germline ends came to 12 bases. Sequencing input: PBMCs or T cells enriched from blood (not recorded which). The TCR originated in a woman aged 18-35 years who had recovered from COVID-19. The chain links TRBV5-1 to TRBJ1-1, with D unresolved. The DNA of the CDR3 is TGCGCCAGCAGTCAAAAGACTGAGAACACTGAAGCTTTCTTT. Translating gives CASSQKTENTEAFF.